The sequence of this T cell receptor (beta chain) was determined in a study of cytomegalovirus exposure and HLA in healthy donors. Using immunoSEQ multiplex PCR, the repertoire was profiled, and TCRdb retains in-frame clones only, with some absent. The data hold 130,000 or so clones, with more than 70% observed a single time. The CDR3 is made up of 14 amino acids. Germline-derived CDR1 and CDR2 are SGHRS and YFSETQ. Trimming removed 0 bases from V and 2 bases from J, with 6 bases in between. General study results and limits: Rare sequences made up most TCRs, while some public TCRs were found in many donors.

Regarding this clone: The antigen is not known.

The chain combines TRBV5-1 with TRBJ2-1; D perhaps matches TRBD1 (5 bases). This clonotype was obtained from a woman aged 25 to 45 in good health and CMV-seronegative. The source material was PBMCs. The CDR3 here is CASSLETAYNEQFF. CDR3 nucleotides: TGCGCCAGCAGCTTGGAGACAGCCTACAATGAGCAGTTCTTC.